A single sample is the source of the 10 T cell receptor beta chains below, sequenced in a study of a mutant IDH1 vaccine in newly diagnosed glioma. The time point here: baseline, week 1 (first vaccination visit). Treatment given: pre-vaccination baseline after standard-of-care therapy. Repertoires were generated with immunoSEQ multiplex PCR, while TCRdb's copy carries only in-frame clones and drops some. This sample has 20,000 to 25,000 clones; over 75% occur once, and the top ten carry about 5.4%. The input for sequencing was PBMCs, taken from a glioma patient treated with radiotherapy, temozolomide or both. All receptors derive from a man between 35 and 55 years old with glioma.

CDR3 region: CSVGIGNQPQHF. In DNA, the CDR3 is TGCAGCGTTGGGATCGGCAATCAGCCCCAGCATTTT. This chain uses TRBV29-1 with TRBJ1-5; no reliable D call. The CDR3 has 12 residues. Germline V gene sequence: CDR1 SQVTM, CDR2 ANQGSEA. Trimming stripped 4 bases from V and 2 bases from J, with 6 bases between. Together with reference TRBV29-1 and TRBJ1-5, the CDR3 gives the full variable domain: SAVISQKPSRDICQRGTSLTIQCQVDSQVTMMFWYRQQPGQSLTLIATANQGSEATYESGFVIDKFPISRPNLTFSTLTVSNMSPEDSSIYLCSVGIGNQPQHFGDGTRLSIL.

J is TRBJ1-5 and V is TRBV6-1; D is undetermined. The V and J ends lost 3 bases and 0 bases respectively, with 6 bases between them. Looked up from germline, CDR1 is MNHNS and CDR2 is SASEGT. The length of the CDR3 is 14 residues. The CDR3 DNA follows: TGTGCCAGCAGTGATCAGTATAGCAATCAGCCCCAGCATTTT. Translation: CASSDQYSNQPQHF.

V and J are TRBV6-1 and TRBJ1-5; D gene uncertain. This CDR3 is 15 amino acids long. The ends were cut back, 9 bases at V and 0 bases at J, with 15 bases in the middle. Per germline, CDR1 MNHNS and CDR2 SASEGT. CDR3 DNA: TGTGCCAGTGGGCCCGCGTATTATAGCAATCAGCCCCAGCATTTT. Translating gives CASGPAYYSNQPQHF.

The V and J genes are TRBV7-8 and TRBJ2-7; D ambiguous. This CDR3 spans 13 amino acids. The V and J ends lost 5 bases and 7 bases respectively, with 15 bases between them. CDR1 is SGHVS, CDR2 FQNEAQ, per germline. CDR3 protein: CASSLGPSREQYF. CDR3 nucleotide sequence: TGTGCCAGCAGCCTAGGACCCAGCCGGGAGCAGTACTTC. Drawing the rest from reference TRBV7-8 and TRBJ2-7, the complete variable domain is GAGVSQSPRYKVAKRGQDVALRCDPISGHVSLFWYQQALGQGPEFLTYFQNEAQLDKSGLPSDRFFAERPEGSVSTLKIQRTQQEDSAVYLCASSLGPSREQYFGPGTRLTVT.

V usage is TRBV2 and J usage is TRBJ1-2; 7 nucleotides agree with TRBD1. The CDR3 spans 14 residues. Germline trimming cut 0 bases from V and 7 bases from J; bases unmatched to any gene: 5. CDR1 is SNHLY and CDR2 is FYNNEI in the germline V gene. This chain's CDR3 is CASSEAYRGGGYTF. The CDR3, as DNA: TGTGCCAGCAGTGAAGCGTACAGGGGAGGTGGCTACACCTTC.

CDR3 nucleotide sequence: TGTGCCAGCAGCGAGGGCACTGAAGCTTTCTTT. It yields the protein CASSEGTEAFF. The rearrangement uses TRBV11-2 and TRBJ1-1; unclear D gene. This CDR3 comprises 11 residues. Germline V gene lookup returns CDR1 SGHAT and CDR2 FQNNGV. Trimming cost V 5 bases and J 4 bases, with 5 bases left between them.

This chain links TRBV18 with TRBJ1-1; D unclear. The length of the CDR3 is 14 residues. Between the trimmed V and J ends, which lost 1 base and 1 base, there was a span of 7 bases. Per the germline V gene, CDR1 is KGHSH and CDR2 is LQKENI. The CDR3 DNA sequence: TGTGCCAGCTCACCACGAACACCGAACACTGAAGCTTTCTTT. This gives the protein CASSPRTPNTEAFF. Looking up the rest from reference TRBV18 and TRBJ1-1 gives the full variable domain: NAGVMQNPRHLVRRRGQEARLRCSPMKGHSHVYWYRQLPEEGLKFMVYLQKENIIDESGMPKERFSAEFPKEGPSILRIQQVVRGDSAAYFCASSPRTPNTEAFFGQGTRLTVV.

The chain uses TRBV19 and TRBJ1-2; D ambiguous. The germline V gene has CDR1 LNHDA and CDR2 SQIVND (reference sequence). The CDR3 is 15 amino acids. V lost 5 bases, J lost 4 bases, and 17 bases lay in between. The CDR3 reads CASSPSVGLGYGYTF. The DNA of the CDR3 is TGTGCCAGTAGTCCCTCTGTAGGGTTGGGCTATGGCTACACCTTC.

The gene calls are TRBV19 and TRBJ2-4; 8 positions match TRBD2. With 5 bases clipped from V and 6 bases from J, the junction kept 6 bases outside the gene matches. The CDR3 is made up of 14 amino acids. Germline V gives CDR1 LNHDA, CDR2 SQIVND (reference sequence). CDR3 region: CASSVSGMGNIQYF. In nucleotides, the CDR3 is TGTGCCAGTAGTGTTAGCGGGATGGGAAACATTCAGTACTTC. The variable domain in full, with the rest retrieved from reference TRBV19 and TRBJ2-4, is DGGITQSPKYLFRKEGQNVTLSCEQNLNHDAMYWYRQDPGQGLRLIYYSQIVNDFQKGDIAEGYSVSREKKESFPLTVTSAQKNPTAFYLCASSVSGMGNIQYFGAGTRLSVL.

There are a few counts of this clone. The rearrangement joins TRBV10-1 to TRBJ1-1, with D tentatively TRBD1 (6 bases). Trimming left V 0 bases short and J 4 bases short, with 9 bases between. The CDR3 runs to 14 residues. Per germline, CDR1 WNHNN and CDR2 SYGVQD (reference sequence). CDR3 amino acids: CASSESSRGTEAFF. In DNA, the CDR3 is TGCGCCAGCAGTGAGTCCAGCAGGGGCACTGAAGCTTTCTTT.